These T cell receptor beta chains were read from a single sample in a study of CD8+ T cells in alopecia areata. The protocol was immunoSEQ multiplex PCR, while the TCRdb copy is restricted to in-frame clones and leaves out a portion. The sample records 150,000 to 200,000 clones, 50% to 70% being singletons. The sample consisted of CD4+ T cells sorted from blood, taken around week 50, from a patient treated with tofacitinib. The receptors were gathered from a human donor with alopecia areata. Each CDR3 is given with its conserved first and last residue. A D gene is named only where the DNA matches it firmly. Clone size appears in some rows only: once, few, many, or a class for an expanded clone.

>.|TRBV7-2|.|TRBJ1-6
TGTGCCAGCAGCCTCTACACGGACAATTCACCCCTCCACTTT
CASSLYTDNSPLHF
>.|TRBV30|TRBD1|TRBJ2-7
TGTGCCTGGACCTCCTGGGACAGGGACAGGGAGCAGTACTTC
CAWTSWDRDREQYF
>.|TRBV15|.|TRBJ1-1
TGTGCCACCAGGCTGGAGGGGGGCCCTGAAGCTTTCTTT
CATRLEGGPEAFF
>.|TRBV7-2|.|TRBJ2-2
TGTGCCAGCAGCTTACGGGGGCTCGACGGGGAGCTGTTTTTT
CASSLRGLDGELFF
>few|TRBV29-1|.|TRBJ2-2
TGCAGCGCCGGGCCTCATAGAGACGGGGAGCTGTTTTTT
CSAGPHRDGELFF
>few|TRBV5-5|.|TRBJ2-1
TGTGCCAGCAGCTTGGTGGCGGGGAGGTTGAATGAGCAGTTCTTC
CASSLVAGRLNEQFF
>once|TRBV19|.|TRBJ2-7
TGTGCCAGTAGCATGCCGGGTTACGAGCAGTACTTC
CASSMPGYEQYF
>.|TRBV7-2|.|TRBJ2-7
TGTGCCAGCAGCTTTGCAGGTTCCTACGAGCAGTACTTC
CASSFAGSYEQYF
>.|TRBV5-6|.|TRBJ2-5
TGTGCCAGCAGCGAGGGACAGACCCAGTACTTC
CASSEGQTQYF
>few|TRBV15|.|TRBJ2-3
TGTGCCACCAGCTGTAGCCGGGACCCCTGCTTTAGCACAGATACGCAGTATTTT
CATSCSRDPCFSTDTQYF